This T cell receptor beta chain was sequenced in a study of CD8 T cells in Susac syndrome. RNA amounts of roughly 0.45 to 1 ug underwent reverse transcription with random hexamers. The TCR beta CDR3 was amplified by immunoSEQ multiplex PCR across 54 Vbeta, 13 Jbeta. MiXCR was run by TCRdb on the immunoSEQ multiplex PCR reads, yielding one entry per CDR3 protein. The repertoire holds about 140,000 distinct CDR3 sequences, with roughly 94% as singletons. From germline, CDR1 is MNHEY and CDR2 SMNVEV (reference sequence). The CDR3 runs to 17 residues. Peripheral blood CD8+ and CD4+ T cells were profiled by TCR beta sequencing. Healthy donors acted as controls, with matching for age and sex. Purification of the CD8+ and CD4+ T cells relied on negative isolation, and TEMRA cells underwent FACS enrichment.

The J gene is TRBJ2-1, the V gene TRBV27, with D maybe TRBD2 (5 bases). The J call is doubtful: the DNA matches TRBJ2-7 better. This TCR was sampled from a human donor in good health. The sample comprised CD8+ T cells from PBMCs. The DNA of the CDR3 is TGTGCCAGCAGTGCGTATCTAGGGAGATTTGTACCCTACGAGCAGTACTTC. Protein sequence: CASSAYLGRFVPYEQYF.